This paragraph covers one T cell receptor beta chain sequence. The antigen is not known. The data stem from a study of T cell responses to AZD1222 COVID-19 vaccine. Study-wide points: No day 14 peak samples; only post-peak repertoires were characterized.

The data were produced by immunoSEQ multiplex PCR, yet TCRdb's version contains in-frame clones alone and is incomplete. The sample lists roughly 170,000 clones, 70% to 90% occurring once. Trimming removed 5 bases from V and 7 bases from J, with 11 bases in between. This CDR3 comprises 13 residues. Germline V CDR1 and CDR2: KGHDR, SFDVKD. V and J are TRBV24-1 and TRBJ1-5, with D possibly matching TRBD1 (6 bases). The sequence came from an adult in good health. The sample was peripheral blood, taken on day 0 of AZD1222 vaccination. The CDR3 loop reads CATSGAGEQPQHF. The DNA for the CDR3 is TGTGCCACCAGTGGAGCAGGGGAACAGCCCCAGCATTTT.